This T cell receptor beta chain was sequenced in a study of shared clonotypes between healthy human individuals. With respect to this clone: Its antigen remains unidentified.

Overall study results and limits: In general, naive subsets displayed greater estimated richness than memory subsets did. Lower generation probabilities were found for non-shared clonotypes than for those shared by all four donors. Rarefaction gave evidence that sorted-subset sequencing remained incomplete despite large depth.

Clones were sequenced by immunoSEQ multiplex PCR, and TCRdb holds only the in-frame ones, with some missing. The sample shows 2 million to 3 million clones, around nine tenths of them seen only once. CD45RA+ naive and CD45RA-negative memory subsets were separated from CD4+ cells. The V gene's germline CDR1 is SGDLS and CDR2 YYNGEE. V trimming: 4 bases; J trimming: 3 bases; junction bases outside the gene matches: 3. This CDR3 spans 13 amino acids. The sample consisted of naive CD4+ T cells sorted from blood. As to subset: CD45RA+ positively selected. The receptor comes from a man in his late teens or twenties in good health. The V and J genes are TRBV9 and TRBJ2-7; 8 bases line up with TRBD1. The CDR3 bases are TGTGCCAGCAGCAACGGACAGGGCTACGAGCAGTACTTC. Protein: CASSNGQGYEQYF. Drawing the rest from reference TRBV9 and TRBJ2-7, the complete variable domain is DSGVTQTPKHLITATGQRVTLRCSPRSGDLSVYWYQQSLDQGLQFLIQYYNGEERAKGNILERFSAQQFPDLHSELNLSSLELGDSALYFCASSNGQGYEQYFGPGTRLTVT.